These 13 T cell receptor beta chains share one sample of origin, sequenced in a study of identical twins' blood T cells. TCRdb reanalysed the 5' RACE reads using MiXCR and keeps one entry per CDR3 protein. There are 400,000 or so distinct CDR3 sequences in the sample; over 25% occur only once, and approximately 6.6% lies in the top ten. The sequenced sample was PBMCs. These receptors all come from a woman aged 18 to 55 in good health.

This clonotype was counted a few times. This chain connects TRBV20-1 to TRBJ1-1; D gene unclear. Trimming removed 3 bases from V and 0 bases from J, with 11 bases in between. This CDR3 has 14 amino acids. Germline CDR1 DFQATT, CDR2 SNEGSKA (reference sequence). The CDR3 DNA is TGCAGTGCTAGCCGTCTCATTATGAACACTGAAGCTTTCTTT. This gives the protein CSASRLIMNTEAFF.

The rearrangement joins TRBV7-2 to TRBJ1-6; a weak D match, TRBD1 (5 bases). Per germline, CDR1 SGHTA and CDR2 FQGNSA. Trimming shortened V by 5 bases and J by 5 bases, and 13 bases separated the two germline ends. This CDR3 has 15 residues. This CDR3 is CASSPVGADNSPLHF. As DNA, the CDR3 is TGTGCCAGCAGCCCCGTCGGGGCGGATAATTCACCCCTCCACTTT. The whole variable domain, remainder taken from reference TRBV7-2 and TRBJ1-6, is GAGVSQSPSNKVTEKGKDVELRCDPISGHTALYWYRQSLGQGLEFLIYFQGNSAPDKSGLPSDRFSAERTGGSVSTLTIQRTQQEDSAVYLCASSPVGADNSPLHFGNGTRLTVT.

V usage is TRBV20-1 and J usage is TRBJ2-7; D remains unclear. Germline V gene lookup returns CDR1 DFQATT and CDR2 SNEGSKA (reference sequence). The CDR3 has 14 residues. V lost 6 bases to trimming and J lost 4 bases, with 19 bases between them. The CDR3 loop reads CSAQPKGYLYEQYF. The CDR3 DNA reads TGCAGTGCCCAGCCAAAAGGGTACCTTTACGAGCAGTACTTC.

This clonotype was observed a handful of times. The V and J genes are TRBV5-6 and TRBJ1-1; D gene unclear. Germline CDR1 and CDR2: SGHDT and YYEEEE. The CDR3 extends over 12 amino acids. With 0 bases removed from V and 3 bases from J, the gap between germline ends came to 3 bases. The CDR3 sequence: CASSLEHTEAFF. CDR3 in DNA: TGTGCCAGCAGCTTGGAACACACTGAAGCTTTCTTT.

The V gene is TRBV29-1, the J gene TRBJ1-2, with D possibly being TRBD1 (5 bases). The length of the CDR3 is 13 residues. V lost 4 bases, J lost 0 bases, and 9 bases lay in between. Germline values: CDR1 SQVTM, CDR2 ANQGSEA. CDR3 residues: CSVVGGANYGYTF. The CDR3 DNA reads as TGCAGCGTTGTTGGAGGGGCTAACTATGGCTACACCTTC. The full variable domain, completed using reference TRBV29-1 and TRBJ1-2, is SAVISQKPSRDICQRGTSLTIQCQVDSQVTMMFWYRQQPGQSLTLIATANQGSEATYESGFVIDKFPISRPNLTFSTLTVSNMSPEDSSIYLCSVVGGANYGYTFGSGTRLTVV.

There are many counts of this clonotype. The rearrangement uses TRBV7-3 and TRBJ2-3; 7 bases map to TRBD2. CDR1 SGHTA and CDR2 FQGTGA come from the germline V gene. The CDR3 is 14 residues long. The junction had 7 bases not matched to a gene; V was cut back by 7 bases and J by 3 bases. The CDR3 is CASTWTGGTDTQYF. The DNA for the CDR3 is TGTGCCAGCACATGGACGGGGGGTACAGATACGCAGTATTTT.

The rearrangement joins TRBV5-1 to TRBJ1-1; D is perhaps TRBD1 (5 bases). Trimming stripped 5 bases from V and 2 bases from J, with 16 bases between. Germline CDR1 and CDR2: SGHRS and YFSETQ. The CDR3 extends over 15 amino acids. CDR3 amino acids: CASSVGVGQNTEAFF. As DNA, the CDR3 is TGCGCCAGCAGTGTCGGCGTAGGACAAAACACTGAAGCTTTCTTT.

V and J are TRBV20-1 and TRBJ2-2, with D unclear. CDR1 is DFQATT, CDR2 SNEGSKA, per germline (reference sequence). The CDR3 loop spans 14 amino acids. The germline V and J ends were trimmed by 2 bases and 6 bases, with 13 bases remaining between them. CDR3 nucleotides: TGCAGTGCTAGAAGCCCGGTCGCGGCCGGGGAGCTGTTTTTT. Amino acids: CSARSPVAAGELFF.

This clonotype turned up a few times. V usage is TRBV5-6 and J usage is TRBJ1-2; no reliable D call. Germline V gene lookup returns CDR1 SGHDT and CDR2 YYEEEE. The ends were cut back, 0 bases at V and 7 bases at J, with 10 bases in the middle. The CDR3 length is 13 residues. This CDR3 is CASSLVQAGGYTF. The CDR3 DNA is TGTGCCAGCAGCTTGGTCCAGGCTGGTGGCTACACCTTC.

As regards this clonotype: A read error may be the cause here, since a much bigger clone is one base away. This sequence joins TRBV21-1 and TRBJ2-7; the table's D call TRBD1 went unverified against the DNA. TRBV21-1 is a pseudogene. CDR3 size: 15 residues. In DNA form, the CDR3 reads TGTGCCAGCAACAACCTCCGGGACAGGGGCTACGAGCAGTACTTC. The encoded protein is CASNNLRDRGYEQYF.

The gene calls are TRBV5-5 and TRBJ2-1; 9 nucleotides match TRBD2. The CDR3 runs 16 residues. The V and J ends lost 4 bases and 7 bases, in that order; junction bases with no gene match: 12. Germline CDR1 and CDR2: SGHKS and YYEKEE (reference sequence). This CDR3 reads CASSPFGSGRGNEQFF. The CDR3, as DNA: TGTGCCAGCAGCCCTTTTGGTAGCGGGAGAGGAAATGAGCAGTTCTTC.

This clonotype was seen many times. The chain links TRBV20-1 to TRBJ2-1, with 8 bases identical to TRBD1. V was pared by 5 bases and J by 3 bases, with 9 bases of the junction left unmatched. Germline V gene lookup returns CDR1 DFQATT and CDR2 SNEGSKA (reference sequence). The length of the CDR3 is 15 residues. CDR3 sequence: CSALIPGQDYNEQFF. The CDR3 coding sequence is TGCAGTGCTTTAATCCCGGGACAGGACTACAATGAGCAGTTCTTC.

This clonotype was detected a few times. This chain links TRBV6-2 or TRBV6-3 with TRBJ2-1; no definite D call. V lost 2 bases and J lost 0, with 8 bases in between. This CDR3 region has 15 residues. The V gene's germline CDR1 is MNHEY and CDR2 SVGEGT. CDR3 bases: TGTGCCAGCAGTTACGGGCCAAGCTCCTACAATGAGCAGTTCTTC. Residues: CASSYGPSSYNEQFF.